Presented here are 2 T cell receptor beta chains from one specimen sequenced in a study of CD8+CD57+ T cells in acquired aplastic anemia. Genomic DNA provided the template from which TCR beta VDJ and CDR3 profiles were obtained. MiXCR, run by TCRdb on the reads, gives a single entry per CDR3 protein. The sample includes about 210,000 distinct CDR3 sequences, approximately 57% seen only once; the top ten take less than 30%. Sample: sorted CD4+, CD8+, or CD8+CD57+ T cells (not recorded which) from PBMCs. The receptors derive from a human donor in good health.

With respect to this clonotype: Compared with germline, one end of the junction differs, possibly owing to a read error. This chain joins TRBV10-3 and TRBJ1-2, with 7 bases that match TRBD1. The CDR3 loop spans 15 amino acids. Germline V gene data show CDR1 as ENHRY and CDR2 as SYGVKD. CDR3 region: CASSVTTGFNYGYTF. The DNA for the CDR3 is TGTGCCAGCAGTGTAACGACAGGGTTTAACTATGGCTACACCTTC.

The V call is TRBV7-2, the J call TRBJ1-1; D unresolved. Trimming took 5 bases from V and 4 from J, leaving 14 bases between them. The CDR3 has 14 residues. The V gene's germline CDR1 is SGHTA and CDR2 FQGNSA. The CDR3 reads CASSPYRELTEAFF. CDR3 nucleotide sequence: TGTGCCAGCAGCCCCTATCGCGAGCTCACTGAAGCTTTCTTT.